These 2 T cell receptor beta chains came from one sample sequenced in a study of blood T cell repertoires in COVID-19. Sequencing was performed with immunoSEQ multiplex PCR; in TCRdb, only in-frame clones are kept and a portion is missing. The sample records some 15,000 clones, over 70% being singletons. Sample: peripheral blood. These receptors were collected from a man aged 60 to 75 with acute or convalescent COVID-19.

The chain employs TRBV4-3 and TRBJ2-7; no definite D call. Trimming took 0 bases from V and 3 from J, leaving 9 bases between them. The CDR3 covers 14 residues. In germline, CDR1 is LGHNA, CDR2 YSLEER. CDR3 loop: CASSQESHFYEQYF. The CDR3 DNA reads TGCGCCAGCAGCCAAGAAAGCCATTTCTACGAGCAGTACTTC.

The rearrangement uses TRBV21-1 and TRBJ1-6; the table's D call, TRBD1, was not checked against the DNA. TRBV21-1 has pseudogene status. CDR3 length: 18 amino acids. This CDR3 is CASSNPSGLGPDNSPLHF. The CDR3 nucleotides are TGTGCCAGCAGCAACCCCTCCGGGCTGGGGCCAGATAATTCACCCCTCCACTTT.